This is a list of T cell receptor beta chains from one sample in a study of blood T cell repertoires in COVID-19. Clones were read by immunoSEQ multiplex PCR, and TCRdb kept only the in-frame ones, dropping some. The sample has more than 110,000 clones; around 80% are singletons. Specimen: PBMCs or T cells enriched from blood (not recorded which). The source of these receptors is a woman aged 50 to 60 who had recovered from COVID-19. CDR3s include the opening cysteine and the closing phenylalanine or tryptophan.

CDR3aa,v_gene,j_gene
CASSSDRERGYTF,TRBV5-6,TRBJ1-2
CASSVGGQGAQNYGYTF,TRBV9,TRBJ1-2
CASSPLGEERYGYTF,TRBV3-1/TRBV3-2,TRBJ1-2
CAWSVQGLKNSNQPQHF,TRBV30,TRBJ1-5
CASSNRGPGGTGVTDTQYF,TRBV19,TRBJ2-3
CASSMTGGGTEAFF,TRBV19,TRBJ1-1
CASSAPRGGPGNTIYF,TRBV28,TRBJ1-3
CASRDVTDRFLGEKLFF,TRBV10-1,TRBJ1-4
CASSLVGETQYF,TRBV11-2,TRBJ2-5
CASSGRESSYNSPLHF,TRBV5-1,TRBJ1-6
CASSSSGVYNEQFF,TRBV11-2,TRBJ2-1
CATSREQGVMDSPLHF,TRBV15,TRBJ1-6